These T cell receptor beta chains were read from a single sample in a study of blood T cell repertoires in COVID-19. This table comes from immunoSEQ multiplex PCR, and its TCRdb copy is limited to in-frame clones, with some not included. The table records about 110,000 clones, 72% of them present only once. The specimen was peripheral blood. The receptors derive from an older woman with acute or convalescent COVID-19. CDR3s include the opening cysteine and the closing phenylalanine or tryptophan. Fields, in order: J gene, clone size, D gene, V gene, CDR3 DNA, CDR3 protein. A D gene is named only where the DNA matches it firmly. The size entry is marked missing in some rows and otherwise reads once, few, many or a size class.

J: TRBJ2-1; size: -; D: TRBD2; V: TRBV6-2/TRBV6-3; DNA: TGTGCCAGCAGTCGACGGACTAGCGGGGGGTACAATGAGCAGTTCTTC; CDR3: CASSRRTSGGYNEQFF
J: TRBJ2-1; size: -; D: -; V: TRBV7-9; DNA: TGTGCCAGCAGCTTAGCGACAGTCTCCGCTGAGCAGTTCTTC; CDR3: CASSLATVSAEQFF
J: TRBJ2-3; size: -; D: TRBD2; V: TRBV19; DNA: TGTGCCAGTAGCCGCTCAAGCGGGACTCTAGATACGCAGTATTTT; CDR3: CASSRSSGTLDTQYF
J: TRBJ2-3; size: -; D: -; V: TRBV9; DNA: TGTGCCAGCAGCGTAGTCGCAGAAAACACAGATACGCAGTATTTT; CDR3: CASSVVAENTDTQYF
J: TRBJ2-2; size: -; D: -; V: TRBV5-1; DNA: TGCGCCAGCAGCTTGGGACAGGGAGGCAGCATCGGGGAGCTGTTTTTT; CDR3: CASSLGQGGSIGELFF
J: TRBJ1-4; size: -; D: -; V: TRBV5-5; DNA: TGTGCCAGCAGCCTCGGACAGTTCCCCAATGAAAAACTGTTTTTT; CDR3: CASSLGQFPNEKLFF
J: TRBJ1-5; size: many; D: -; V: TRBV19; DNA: TGTGCCAGTAGTAGGCAGGAAGGCAATCAGCCCCAGCATTTT; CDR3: CASSRQEGNQPQHF
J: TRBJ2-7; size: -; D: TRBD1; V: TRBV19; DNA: TGTGCCAGTAGTGCTCATTCGACAGGGAGCTCCTACGAGCAGTACTTC; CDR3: CASSAHSTGSSYEQYF
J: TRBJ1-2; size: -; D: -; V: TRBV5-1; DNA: TGCGCCAGCAGCCCCACGGGGGTTAACTATGGCTACACCTTC; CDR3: CASSPTGVNYGYTF
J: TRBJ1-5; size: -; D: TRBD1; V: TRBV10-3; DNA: TGTGCCGGACAGGGGGCCAGCAATCAGCCCCAGCATTTT; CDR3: CAGQGASNQPQHF
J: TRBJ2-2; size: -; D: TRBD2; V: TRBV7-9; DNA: TGTGCCAGCAGCTCCCAGCGGGGAGTGGGGGAGCTGTTTTTT; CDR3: CASSSQRGVGELFF
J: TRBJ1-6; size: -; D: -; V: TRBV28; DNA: TGTGCCAGCAGTTTCCCCCGGGAGAATTCACCCCTCCACTTT; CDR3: CASSFPRENSPLHF
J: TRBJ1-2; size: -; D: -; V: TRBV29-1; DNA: TGCAGCGTTGGCCCCGAACTAAACTATGGCTACACCTTC; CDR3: CSVGPELNYGYTF
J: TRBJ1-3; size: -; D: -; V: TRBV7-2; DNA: TGTGCCAGCAGCCTATTTAGCCCCTCTGGAAACACCATATATTTT; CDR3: CASSLFSPSGNTIYF
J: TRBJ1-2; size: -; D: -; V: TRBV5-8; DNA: TGTGCCAGCAGCTTGGACAGGGTCTATGGCTACACCTTC; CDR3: CASSLDRVYGYTF
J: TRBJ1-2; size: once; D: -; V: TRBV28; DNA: TGTGCCAGCGGCGTGTTTCGGGATGGCTACACCTTC; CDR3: CASGVFRDGYTF
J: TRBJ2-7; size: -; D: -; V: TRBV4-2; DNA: TGTGCCAGCAGCCAAGAGAACCCTAGCAGTTACGAGCAGTACTTC; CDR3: CASSQENPSSYEQYF
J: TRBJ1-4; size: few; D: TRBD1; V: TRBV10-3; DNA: TGTGCCATCAGGGCCGGTGGAGCAGGGGGCGGGGAAAAACTGTTTTTT; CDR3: CAIRAGGAGGGEKLFF
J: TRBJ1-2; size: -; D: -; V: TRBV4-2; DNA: TGTGCCAGCAGCCAAGATCTTAACTATGGCTACACCTTC; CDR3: CASSQDLNYGYTF
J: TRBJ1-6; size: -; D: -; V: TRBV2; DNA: TGTGCCAGCAGTGATAGGAGGGGAGGGCAATCACCCCTCCACTTT; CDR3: CASSDRRGGQSPLHF
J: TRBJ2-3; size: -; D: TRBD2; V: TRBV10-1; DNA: TGCGCCAGCAGTGCAGGGATTCTAAAGGAGCGGGGGGGCCTCACAGATACGCAGTATTTT; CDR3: CASSAGILKERGGLTDTQYF